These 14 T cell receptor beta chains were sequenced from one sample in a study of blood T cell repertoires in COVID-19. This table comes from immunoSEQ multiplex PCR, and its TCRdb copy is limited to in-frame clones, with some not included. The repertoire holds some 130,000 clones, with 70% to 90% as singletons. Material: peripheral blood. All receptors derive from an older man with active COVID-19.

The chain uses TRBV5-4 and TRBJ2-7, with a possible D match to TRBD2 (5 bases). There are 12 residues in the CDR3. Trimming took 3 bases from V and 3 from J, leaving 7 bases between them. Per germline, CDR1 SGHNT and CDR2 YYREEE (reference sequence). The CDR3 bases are TGTGCCAGCAGCTCAAGCGGCTACGAGCAGTACTTC. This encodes CASSSSGYEQYF.

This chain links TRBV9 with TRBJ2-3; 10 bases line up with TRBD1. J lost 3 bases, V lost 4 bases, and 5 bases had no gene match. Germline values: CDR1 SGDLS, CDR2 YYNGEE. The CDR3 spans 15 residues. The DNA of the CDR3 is TGTGCCAGCAGCCCGTGGGACAGGGGAACAGATACGCAGTATTTT. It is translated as CASSPWDRGTDTQYF.

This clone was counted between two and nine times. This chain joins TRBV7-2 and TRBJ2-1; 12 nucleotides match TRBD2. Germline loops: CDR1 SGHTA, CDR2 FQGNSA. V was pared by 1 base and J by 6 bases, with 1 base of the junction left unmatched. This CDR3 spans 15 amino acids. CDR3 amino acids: CASSLELAGGNEQFF. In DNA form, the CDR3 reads TGTGCCAGCAGCTTAGAACTAGCGGGAGGCAATGAGCAGTTCTTC.

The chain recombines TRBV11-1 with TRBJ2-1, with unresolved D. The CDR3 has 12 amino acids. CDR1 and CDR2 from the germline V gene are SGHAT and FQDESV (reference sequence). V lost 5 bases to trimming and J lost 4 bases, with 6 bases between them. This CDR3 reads CASSRNYNEQFF. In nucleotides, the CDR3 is TGTGCCAGCAGCCGTAATTACAATGAGCAGTTCTTC. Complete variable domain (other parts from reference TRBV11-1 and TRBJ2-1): EAEVAQSPRYKITEKSQAVAFWCDPISGHATLYWYRQILGQGPELLVQFQDESVVDDSQLPKDRFSAERLKGVDSTLKIQPAELGDSAMYLCASSRNYNEQFFGPGTRLTVL.

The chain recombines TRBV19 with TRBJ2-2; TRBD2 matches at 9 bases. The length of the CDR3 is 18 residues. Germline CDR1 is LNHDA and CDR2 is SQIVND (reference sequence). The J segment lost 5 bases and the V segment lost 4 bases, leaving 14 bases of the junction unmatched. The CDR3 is CASSTSRSGLAGTGELFF. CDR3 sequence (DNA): TGTGCCAGTAGTACTTCAAGGTCGGGGCTAGCGGGGACCGGGGAGCTGTTTTTT.

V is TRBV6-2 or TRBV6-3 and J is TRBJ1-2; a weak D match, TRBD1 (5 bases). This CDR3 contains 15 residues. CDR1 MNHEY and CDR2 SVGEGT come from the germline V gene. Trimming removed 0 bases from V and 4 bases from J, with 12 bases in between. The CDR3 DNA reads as TGTGCCAGCAGTTACTCGGGGGAGGGGCCCTATGGCTACACCTTC. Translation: CASSYSGEGPYGYTF.

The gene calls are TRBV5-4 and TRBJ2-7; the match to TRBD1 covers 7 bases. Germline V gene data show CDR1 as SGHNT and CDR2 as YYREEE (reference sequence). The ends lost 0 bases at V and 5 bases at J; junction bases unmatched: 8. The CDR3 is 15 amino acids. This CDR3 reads CASSLDRGLGNEQYF. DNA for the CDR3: TGTGCCAGCAGCTTGGACAGGGGCCTCGGTAACGAGCAGTACTTC.

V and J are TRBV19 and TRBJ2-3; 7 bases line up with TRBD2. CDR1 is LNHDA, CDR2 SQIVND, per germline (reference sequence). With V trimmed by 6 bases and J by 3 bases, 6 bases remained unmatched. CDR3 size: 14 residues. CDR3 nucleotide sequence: TGTGCCAGTAGATCACGGGGAGGGACAGATACGCAGTATTTT. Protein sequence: CASRSRGGTDTQYF.

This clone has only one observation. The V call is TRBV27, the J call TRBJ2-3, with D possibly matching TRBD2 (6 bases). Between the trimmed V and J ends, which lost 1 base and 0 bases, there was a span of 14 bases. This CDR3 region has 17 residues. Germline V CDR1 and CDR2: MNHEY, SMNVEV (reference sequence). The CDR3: CASSLWVGGSSTDTQYF. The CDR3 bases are TGTGCCAGCAGTTTATGGGTGGGGGGTTCTAGCACAGATACGCAGTATTTT.

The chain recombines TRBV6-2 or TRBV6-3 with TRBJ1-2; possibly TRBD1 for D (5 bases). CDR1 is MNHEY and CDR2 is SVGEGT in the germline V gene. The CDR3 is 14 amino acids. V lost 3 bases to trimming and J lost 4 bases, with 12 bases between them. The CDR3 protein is CASSYAGPPYGYTF. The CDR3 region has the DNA TGTGCCAGCAGTTATGCGGGACCGCCCTATGGCTACACCTTC.

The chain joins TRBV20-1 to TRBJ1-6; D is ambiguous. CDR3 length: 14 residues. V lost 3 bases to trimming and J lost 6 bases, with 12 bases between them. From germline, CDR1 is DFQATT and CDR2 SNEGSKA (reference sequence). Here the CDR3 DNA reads TGCAGTGCTAGTTCCGGGATGGCTAATTCACCCCTCCACTTT. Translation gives CSASSGMANSPLHF.

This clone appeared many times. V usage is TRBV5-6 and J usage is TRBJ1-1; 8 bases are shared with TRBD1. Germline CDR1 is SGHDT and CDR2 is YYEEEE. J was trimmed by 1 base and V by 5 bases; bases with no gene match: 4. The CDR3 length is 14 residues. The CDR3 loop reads CASRRQGRNTEAFF. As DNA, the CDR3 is TGTGCCAGCAGGAGACAGGGGCGGAACACTGAAGCTTTCTTT.

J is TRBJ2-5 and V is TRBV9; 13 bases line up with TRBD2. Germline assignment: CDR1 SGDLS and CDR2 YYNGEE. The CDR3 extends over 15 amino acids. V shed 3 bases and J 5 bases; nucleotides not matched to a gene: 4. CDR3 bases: TGTGCCAGCAGCGCCGGGACTAGCGGGAAGGAGACCCAGTACTTC. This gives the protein CASSAGTSGKETQYF.

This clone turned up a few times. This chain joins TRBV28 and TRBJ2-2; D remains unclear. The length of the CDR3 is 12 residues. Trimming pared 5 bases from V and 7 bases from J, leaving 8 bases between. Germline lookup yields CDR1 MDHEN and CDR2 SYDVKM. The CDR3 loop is CASSTRIGELFF. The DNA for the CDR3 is TGTGCCAGCAGTACAAGAATCGGGGAGCTGTTTTTT.